This T cell receptor beta chain was found in a study of T cells in tuberculosis. Background on the study: In South Africa, adults with active tuberculosis were compared with IGRA-negative and latently infected IGRA-positive adolescents.

Broader study findings: Using the GMM-specific repertoire gave 87% accuracy versus roughly 70% with motifs.

This sample's time point: new active TB diagnosis, blood taken before or within 7 days of starting treatment. This clone was seen only once. Its matching antigen is unknown. The data were produced by immunoSEQ multiplex PCR, yet TCRdb's version contains in-frame clones alone and is incomplete. The sample shows tens of thousands of clones, roughly 90% of them seen only once. The length of the CDR3 is 12 residues. Germline V gene data show CDR1 as GTSNPN and CDR2 as SVGIG (reference sequence). Trimming took 0 bases from V and 6 from J, leaving 9 bases between them. The source was PBMCs, collected at tuberculosis diagnosis. V usage is TRBV30 and J usage is TRBJ2-7, with D maybe TRBD1 (6 bases). The clonotype comes from an adult with tuberculosis. The DNA of the CDR3 is TGTGCCTGGAGTGTAGCAGGGGCCGAGCAGTACGTC. Translating it yields CAWSVAGAEQYV.